This TCR beta chain was captured by sequencing in a study of CD8+CD57+ T cells in acquired aplastic anemia. About the research overall: The average read count for CD4+ cells in healthy donors was about 9.9 million. Overall study results and limits: Overlap between patients and controls comprised roughly 28 CD8+ CDR3 sequences.

Looked up from germline, CDR1 is SGHRS and CDR2 is YFSETQ. Trimming pared 4 bases from V and 5 bases from J, leaving 21 bases between. The CDR3 consists of 16 residues. Genomic DNA, the template, was used for profiling of the TCR beta VDJ and CDR3. One entry per CDR3 protein results from TCRdb running MiXCR on the reads. The sample has about 210,000 distinct CDR3 sequences; around 60% are singletons. A remark on this clonotype: The antigen is not known.

The rearrangement joins TRBV5-1 to TRBJ1-1; D unclear. The TCR originated in a human donor in good health. The specimen sequenced was sorted CD4+, CD8+, or CD8+CD57+ T cells (not recorded which) from PBMCs. In nucleotides, the CDR3 is TGCGCCAGCAGCCCGACACTCGGGGAATCGCAGACTGAAGCTTTCTTT. It codes for CASSPTLGESQTEAFF.